The 22 T cell receptor beta chains below all came from one sample that was sequenced in a study of T cell repertoires in cytomegalovirus infection. TCRdb reprocessed the reads via MiXCR and lists one record per CDR3 protein. The sample carries about 680,000 distinct CDR3 sequences, 24% recorded once. The sequencing sample was made of CD8+ T cells from PBMCs. Receptors originate from a human donor in good health (CMV status not recorded). Some clones in this sample may be carry-over from other donors' samples.

This clonotype showed up many times. The chain combines TRBV7-2 with TRBJ2-2; D perhaps matches TRBD2 (7 bases). Germline V gene data show CDR1 as SGHTA and CDR2 as FQGNSA. The CDR3 sequence is 15 residues long. The V end lost 5 bases, the J end lost 6 bases, and 16 bases lay between the germline ends. The CDR3 spells CASSPGRGDAGELFF. CDR3 bases: TGTGCCAGCAGCCCGGGGAGGGGGGATGCCGGGGAGCTGTTTTTT.

J is TRBJ2-2 and V is TRBV29-1; TRBD1 agrees at 7 bases. The CDR3 length is 14 residues. The germline CDR1 and CDR2 sequences are SQVTM and ANQGSEA. V shed 5 bases and J 4 bases; nucleotides not matched to a gene: 7. For the CDR3, the DNA is TGCAGCGTTAAAACAGGGGTAGGCACCGGGGAGCTGTTTTTT. Translating gives CSVKTGVGTGELFF.

This clonotype has more than one count but fewer than ten. The chain has TRBV29-1 and TRBJ1-4; TRBD1 agrees at 7 bases. This CDR3 has 14 residues. With 5 bases clipped from V and 7 bases from J, the junction kept 10 bases outside the gene matches. Germline CDR1 reads SQVTM; CDR2 reads ANQGSEA. The CDR3 region has the DNA TGCAGCGTTAAATGGCAGGGGGAATTTGAAAAACTGTTTTTT. This codes for CSVKWQGEFEKLFF.

The V gene is TRBV29-1, the J gene TRBJ2-5; D not certain. The germline V and J ends were trimmed by 5 bases and 5 bases, with 12 bases remaining between them. The germline V gene has CDR1 SQVTM and CDR2 ANQGSEA. The CDR3 loop spans 12 amino acids. CDR3 residues: CSVNLAHETQYF. As DNA, the CDR3 is TGCAGCGTTAATCTGGCGCACGAGACCCAGTACTTC.

Comment on this clonotype: A much larger clone is a single base away; this may be a read error. The chain employs TRBV27 and TRBJ1-1; a weak D match, TRBD1 (5 bases). CDR1 is MNHEY and CDR2 is SMNVEV in the germline V gene (reference sequence). Trimming pared 4 bases from V and 6 bases from J, leaving 12 bases between. CDR3 length equals 13 residues. This CDR3 is CASSSGDGAEAFF. In DNA, the CDR3 is TGTGCCAGCAGTTCGGGGGATGGCGCTGAAGCTTTCTTT.

The rearrangement uses TRBV4-1 and TRBJ1-5; weak D call: TRBD1 (5 bases). The CDR3 sequence is 15 residues long. Germline CDR1 reads MGHRA; CDR2 reads YSYEKL. Trimming cost V 0 bases and J 7 bases, with 13 bases left between them. This CDR3 reads CASSQDRGIGQPQHF. In DNA form, the CDR3 reads TGCGCCAGCAGCCAAGATCGGGGGATCGGACAGCCCCAGCATTTT.

CDR3 nucleotides: TGTGCCAGCAGTTATAGTTCACAGGGGACGCAGTATTTT. Translating gives CASSYSSQGTQYF. The chain uses TRBV6-1 and TRBJ2-3, with 7 positions matching TRBD1. Germline V gene lookup returns CDR1 MNHNS and CDR2 SASEGT. The CDR3 covers 13 residues. With 5 bases clipped from V and 9 bases from J, the junction kept 8 bases outside the gene matches.

The chain recombines TRBV14 with TRBJ1-2; D is undetermined. The CDR3 is made up of 14 amino acids. V was clipped by 0 bases and J by 8 bases, with 13 bases between them. CDR1 and CDR2 (germline): SGHDN, FVKESK. The CDR3 loop reads CASSQDLHAVGYTF. DNA of the CDR3: TGTGCCAGCAGCCAAGATCTTCACGCGGTGGGCTACACCTTC. Full variable domain (remainder filled in from reference TRBV14 and TRBJ1-2): EAGVTQFPSHSVIEKGQTVTLRCDPISGHDNLYWYRRVMGKEIKFLLHFVKESKQDESGMPNNRFLAERTGGTYSTLKVQPAELEDSGVYFCASSQDLHAVGYTFGSGTRLTVV.

This clonotype was picked up many times. The rearrangement uses TRBV7-6 and TRBJ2-1; 7 positions agree with TRBD2. The length of the CDR3 is 16 residues. The V gene end was trimmed by 1 base and the J gene end by 9 bases; junction bases not matched to a gene: 12. Germline V gives CDR1 SGHVS, CDR2 FNYEAQ. The CDR3 DNA reads TGTGCCAGCAGCTTAGAGGCTAGCGGTCAAAGGGGTGAGCAGTTCTTC. Its translation is CASSLEASGQRGEQFF.

This chain connects TRBV6-6 to TRBJ2-4, with TRBD1 matching 9 bases. The CDR3 runs to 18 residues. Germline V gives CDR1 MNHNY, CDR2 SVGAGI (reference sequence). The V and J ends lost 2 bases and 1 base, in that order; junction bases with no gene match: 9. CDR3 sequence reads: CASSYLRDRDVAKNIQYF. CDR3 DNA sequence: TGTGCCAGCAGTTACCTCCGGGACAGGGATGTTGCCAAAAACATTCAGTACTTC.

Many counts were recorded for this clonotype. This sequence joins TRBV20-1 and TRBJ2-3, with 8 bases lining up with TRBD2. There are 16 residues in the CDR3. The trim removed 1 base at V and 4 bases at J, leaving 10 bases unmatched. Germline CDR1 is DFQATT and CDR2 is SNEGSKA (reference sequence). The CDR3 bases are TGCAGTGCTAGAGCGGGGGGGCCTGTCTTCTCAGATACGCAGTATTTT. It specifies CSARAGGPVFSDTQYF.

This clonotype has ten or more counts. This rearrangement joins TRBV6-5 to TRBJ1-1, with D possibly being TRBD1 (6 bases). CDR3 size: 16 residues. The V gene lost 2 bases and the J gene lost 5 bases, with 18 bases spanning the gap. CDR1 is MNHEY, CDR2 SVGAGI, per germline. The CDR3 loop reads CASSYEGVRRVTEAFF. For the CDR3, the DNA is TGTGCCAGCAGTTACGAGGGGGTCAGGCGGGTTACTGAAGCTTTCTTT.

The chain uses TRBV19 and TRBJ2-1; 13 bases are shared with TRBD2. Germline V gives CDR1 LNHDA, CDR2 SQIVND (reference sequence). The CDR3 sequence is 17 residues long. The trim removed 1 base at V and 5 bases at J, leaving 5 bases unmatched. The CDR3, as DNA: TGTGCCAGTAGTATAGGACTAGCGGGGGGCGTAGACAATGAGCAGTTCTTC. Translating gives CASSIGLAGGVDNEQFF.

This chain uses TRBV20-1 with TRBJ2-1; D may be TRBD1 or TRBD2 (6 bases each). The CDR3 runs 15 residues. Per germline, CDR1 DFQATT and CDR2 SNEGSKA (reference sequence). The DNA of the CDR3 is TGCTCTCCTAGGGGGGAGACACGAAGCTACAATGAGCAGTTCTTC. Translation: CSPRGETRSYNEQFF.

This clonotype was counted ten times or more. This rearrangement joins TRBV28 to TRBJ2-3, with a tentative D call TRBD2 (6 bases). The V gene lost 2 bases and the J gene lost 4 bases, with 10 bases spanning the gap. The germline CDR1 and CDR2 sequences are MDHEN and SYDVKM. The length of the CDR3 is 14 residues. The CDR3 bases are TGTGCCAGCAGTTTAAGGGGCGGGGCAGATACGCAGTATTTT. Encoded protein: CASSLRGGADTQYF.

Comments on this clonotype: This could be a read error, since a much larger clone is one nucleotide away. This chain joins TRBV28 and TRBJ1-1, with TRBD1 as a possible D gene (5 bases). The germline gives CDR1 MDHEN, CDR2 SYDVKM. This CDR3 is built from 16 residues. The CDR3 nucleotides are TGTGCCAGCAGCTTTTGGGGGGGTGTGGTGGACACTGAAACTTTCTTT. Translating it yields CASSFWGGVVDTETFF.

The chain combines TRBV10-3 with TRBJ2-3; D gene ambiguous. CDR3 length: 12 residues. Trimming removed 3 bases at V and 4 bases at J, with 5 bases between. Germline V lookup: CDR1 ENHRY, CDR2 SYGVKD. The CDR3 bases are TGTGCCATCAGTGAACGTGCAGATACGCAGTATTTT. It encodes CAISERADTQYF.

This clonotype was observed at least ten times. Here the CDR3 DNA reads TGTGCCAGCAGTCCTCTCCCAGCGAATGAGGATACGCAGTATTTT. Its translation: CASSPLPANEDTQYF. The chain uses TRBV27 and TRBJ2-3; D unclear. This CDR3 comprises 15 residues. Between the trimmed V and J ends, which lost 5 bases and 6 bases, there was a span of 18 bases. CDR1 is MNHEY and CDR2 is SMNVEV in the germline V gene (reference sequence).

There are a few counts of this clonotype. The chain combines TRBV2 with TRBJ2-3, with D perhaps given as TRBD1 or TRBD2 (6 bases each). The CDR3 is 18 amino acids. Looked up from germline, CDR1 is SNHLY and CDR2 is FYNNEI. Trimming left V 2 bases short and J 3 bases short, with 21 bases between. CDR3 residues: CASSEPPPPGARTDTQYF. CDR3 nucleotides: TGTGCCAGCAGTGAACCCCCCCCCCCGGGGGCGAGGACAGATACGCAGTATTTT.

This clonotype was seen only a few times. The rearrangement joins TRBV7-8 to TRBJ1-5; a possible D gene is TRBD1 (5 bases). The CDR3 loop spans 15 amino acids. The V end lost 5 bases, the J end lost 1 base, and 12 bases lay between the germline ends. Germline V CDR1 and CDR2: SGHVS, FQNEAQ. CDR3 nucleotide sequence: TGTGCCAGCAGCGCCCCGGGACTGAGCAATCAGCCCCAGCATTTT. This translates into CASSAPGLSNQPQHF.

This clonotype has more than one count but fewer than ten. This CDR3 reads CASSSGGGEYTDTQYF. DNA of the CDR3: TGTGCCAGCAGCTCAGGGGGTGGCGAATACACAGATACGCAGTATTTT. The chain employs TRBV14 and TRBJ2-3; 7 bases are shared with TRBD1. Germline-derived CDR1 and CDR2 are SGHDN and FVKESK. The CDR3 loop spans 16 amino acids. Trimming at V came to 5 bases and at J to 2 bases, leaving 10 bases not matched to a gene.

This clonotype occurred a few times. The chain links TRBV12-3 or TRBV12-4 to TRBJ2-4; 10 bases are a match to TRBD1. J was trimmed by 6 bases and V by 3 bases; bases with no gene match: 11. This CDR3 region has 17 residues. The CDR3 bases are TGTGCCAGCAGTTTTATACCCGGAGGACAGGGGGGAAACATTCAGTACTTC. This translates into CASSFIPGGQGGNIQYF.